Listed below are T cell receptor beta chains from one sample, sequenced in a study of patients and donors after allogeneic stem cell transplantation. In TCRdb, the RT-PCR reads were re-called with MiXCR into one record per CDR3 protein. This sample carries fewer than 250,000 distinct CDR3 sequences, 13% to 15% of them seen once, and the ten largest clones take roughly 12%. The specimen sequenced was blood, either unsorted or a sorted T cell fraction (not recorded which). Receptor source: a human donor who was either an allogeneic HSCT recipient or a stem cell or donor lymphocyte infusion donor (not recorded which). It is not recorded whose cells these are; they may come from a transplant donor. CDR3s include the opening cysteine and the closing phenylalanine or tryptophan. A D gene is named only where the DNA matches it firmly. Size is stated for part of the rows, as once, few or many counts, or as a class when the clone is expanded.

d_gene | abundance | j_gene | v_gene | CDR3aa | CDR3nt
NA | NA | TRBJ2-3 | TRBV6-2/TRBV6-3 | CASSYSRGNTDTQYF | TGTGCCAGCAGTTACTCGAGAGGGAACACAGATACGCAGTATTTT
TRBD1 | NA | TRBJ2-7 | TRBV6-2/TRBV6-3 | CASTPAGTGNHEQYF | TGTGCCAGCACCCCGGCGGGGACAGGGAACCACGAGCAGTACTTC
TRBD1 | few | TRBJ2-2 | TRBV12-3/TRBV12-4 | CASMAGGTGELFF | TGTGCCAGCATGGCAGGGGGCACCGGGGAGCTGTTTTTT
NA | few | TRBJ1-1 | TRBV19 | CASSPDRIQGAFF | TGTGCCAGTAGTCCCGACAGGATCCAGGGAGCTTTCTTT
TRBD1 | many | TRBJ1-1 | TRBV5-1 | CASRAGTGGMNTEAFF | TGCGCCAGCAGGGCCGGGACAGGGGGCATGAACACTGAAGCTTTCTTT
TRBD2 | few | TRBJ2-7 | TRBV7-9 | CASSAHSSGAGEQYF | TGTGCCAGCAGCGCCCACAGTTCAGGAGCGGGGGAGCAGTACTTC
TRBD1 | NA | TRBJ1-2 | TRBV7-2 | CASSLDNRGADGYTF | TGTGCCAGCAGCTTAGATAACAGGGGGGCTGATGGCTACACCTTC
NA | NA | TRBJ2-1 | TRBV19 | CASASRGAKDNEQFF | TGTGCCAGTGCCTCGAGAGGGGCAAAGGACAATGAGCAGTTCTTC
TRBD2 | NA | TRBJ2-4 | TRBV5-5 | CASSPSGGLAKNIQYF | TGTGCCAGCAGCCCTAGCGGGGGGCTAGCCAAAAACATTCAGTACTTC
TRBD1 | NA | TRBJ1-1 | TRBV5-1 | CASSQKTGSGTEAFF | TGCGCCAGCAGCCAAAAGACAGGGTCGGGCACTGAAGCTTTCTTT
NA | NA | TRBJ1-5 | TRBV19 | CASSMGGASNQPQHF | TGTGCCAGTAGTATGGGCGGGGCGAGCAATCAGCCCCAGCATTTT
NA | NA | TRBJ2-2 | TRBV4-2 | CASSQDGGAGELFF | TGTGCCAGCAGCCAAGACGGGGGTGCCGGGGAGCTGTTTTTT
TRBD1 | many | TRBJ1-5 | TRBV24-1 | CATSYGQGDNQPQHF | TGTGCCACCAGTTATGGACAGGGCGACAATCAGCCCCAGCATTTT
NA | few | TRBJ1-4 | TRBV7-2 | CASSLVPQATNEKLFF | TGTGCCAGCAGCTTAGTCCCACAGGCAACTAATGAAAAACTGTTTTTT
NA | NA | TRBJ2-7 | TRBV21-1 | CASSARSGTGVSYEQYF | TGTGCCAGCAGCGCGCGTTCCGGGACAGGGGTCTCCTACGAGCAGTACTTC
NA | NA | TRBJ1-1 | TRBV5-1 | CASSLGGKATEAFF | TGCGCCAGCAGCCTGGGAGGCAAGGCCACTGAAGCTTTCTTT
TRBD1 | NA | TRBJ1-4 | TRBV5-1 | CASSFLAGGPNEKLFF | TGCGCCAGCAGCTTTCTGGCAGGGGGGCCTAATGAAAAACTGTTTTTT
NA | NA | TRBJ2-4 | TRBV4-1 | CASSQDTLRGQIAKNIQYF | TGCGCCAGCAGCCAAGATACCCTCCGCGGCCAAATCGCCAAAAACATTCAGTACTTC
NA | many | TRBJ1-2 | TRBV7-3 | CASSPGQPGDGYTF | TGTGCCAGCAGCCCAGGACAGCCGGGGGATGGCTACACCTTC
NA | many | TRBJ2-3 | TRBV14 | CASSPFVGWGADTQYF | TGTGCCAGCAGCCCCTTTGTGGGGTGGGGCGCAGATACGCAGTATTTT
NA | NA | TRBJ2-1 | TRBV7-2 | CASSLVQGRNNEQFF | TGTGCCAGCAGCTTAGTTCAGGGCAGGAACAATGAGCAGTTCTTC
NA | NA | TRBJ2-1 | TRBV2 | CASKTRDVTGEQFF | TGTGCCAGCAAAACCAGAGATGTTACGGGTGAGCAGTTCTTC
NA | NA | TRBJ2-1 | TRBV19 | CASSISPAGTGEQFF | TGTGCCAGTAGTATAAGTCCGGCAGGGACGGGTGAGCAGTTCTTC
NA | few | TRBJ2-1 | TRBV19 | CASSIGDSSSYNEQFF | TGTGCCAGTAGTATTGGGGATTCAAGCTCCTACAATGAGCAGTTCTTC
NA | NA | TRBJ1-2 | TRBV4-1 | CASSQGAINYGYTF | TGCGCCAGCAGCCAAGGCGCTATTAACTATGGCTACACCTTC
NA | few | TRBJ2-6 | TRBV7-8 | CASSLVAFASGANVLTF | TGTGCCAGCAGCTTAGTGGCTTTTGCCTCTGGGGCCAACGTCCTGACTTTC
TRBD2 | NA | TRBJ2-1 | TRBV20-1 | CSARPGLAGRYNEQFF | TGCAGTGCTAGACCGGGACTAGCGGGAAGATACAATGAGCAGTTCTTC
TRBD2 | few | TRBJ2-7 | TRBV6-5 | CASSSRTSGLSYEQYF | TGTGCCAGCAGTTCCCGGACTAGCGGGTTATCCTACGAGCAGTACTTC
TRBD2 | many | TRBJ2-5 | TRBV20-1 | CSARWAGGRETQYF | TGCAGTGCTAGATGGGCGGGGGGGCGAGAGACCCAGTACTTC
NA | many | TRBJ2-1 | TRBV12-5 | CASGLRRLANYNEQFF | TGTGCTAGTGGTTTACGGAGGCTAGCGAACTACAATGAGCAGTTCTTC
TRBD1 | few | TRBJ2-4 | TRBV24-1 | CATSDSTGVNIQYF | TGTGCCACCAGTGATTCGACAGGGGTAAACATTCAGTACTTC
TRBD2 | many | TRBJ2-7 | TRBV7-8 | CASSSSSGRAGEQYF | TGTGCCAGCAGCTCCTCTAGCGGGAGGGCGGGCGAGCAGTACTTC
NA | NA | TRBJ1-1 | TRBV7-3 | CASSLGAFTEAFF | TGTGCCAGCAGCTTGGGGGCATTCACTGAAGCTTTCTTT
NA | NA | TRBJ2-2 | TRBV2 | CASRELASNTGELFF | TGTGCCAGCAGGGAGCTAGCCTCGAACACCGGGGAGCTGTTTTTT
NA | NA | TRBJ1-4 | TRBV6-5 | CASSYGGSMTEKLFF | TGTGCCAGCAGTTACGGTGGCAGCATGACAGAAAAACTGTTTTTT
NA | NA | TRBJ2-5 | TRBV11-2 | CASSLTRQVETQYF | TGTGCCAGCAGCTTGACACGACAGGTGGAGACCCAGTACTTC
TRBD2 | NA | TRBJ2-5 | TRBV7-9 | CASYSGTSGSQETQYF | TGTGCCAGCTATTCGGGGACTAGCGGCTCTCAAGAGACCCAGTACTTC
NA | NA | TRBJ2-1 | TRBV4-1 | CASSQGVGGEQFF | TGCGCCAGCAGCCAAGGGGTTGGGGGGGAGCAGTTCTTC
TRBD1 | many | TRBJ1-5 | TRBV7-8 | CASSPQGSGNQPQHF | TGTGCCAGCAGCCCACAGGGGTCTGGTAATCAGCCCCAGCATTTT
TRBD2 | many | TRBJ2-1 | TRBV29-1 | CSVERSGGWQFF | TGCAGCGTTGAGAGGTCGGGAGGGTGGCAGTTCTTC
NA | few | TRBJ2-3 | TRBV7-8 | CASSTPGGADTQYF | TGTGCCAGCAGTACCCCGGGGGGCGCAGATACGCAGTATTTT
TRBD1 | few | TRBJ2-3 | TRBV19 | CASMQQGARDTQYF | TGTGCCAGTATGCAACAGGGGGCCAGAGATACGCAGTATTTT
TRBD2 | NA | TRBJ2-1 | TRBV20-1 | CSARGGTSGQDQFF | TGCAGTGCTAGGGGGGGGACTAGCGGACAGGATCAGTTCTTC
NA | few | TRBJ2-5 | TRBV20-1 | CSAQGGLETQYF | TGCAGTGCCCAGGGGGGGCTGGAGACCCAGTACTTC
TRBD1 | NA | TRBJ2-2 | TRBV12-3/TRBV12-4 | CASSGTGIRELFF | TGTGCCAGCAGCGGGACAGGGATTAGGGAGCTGTTTTTT
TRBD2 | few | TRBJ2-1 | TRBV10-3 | CAIASGGNNEQFF | TGTGCCATCGCGAGCGGGGGGAACAATGAGCAGTTCTTC
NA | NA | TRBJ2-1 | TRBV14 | CASSHNSYNEQFF | TGTGCCAGCAGCCATAACTCCTACAATGAGCAGTTCTTC
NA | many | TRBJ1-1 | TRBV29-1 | CSVKPGTAEAFF | TGCAGCGTTAAACCGGGTACCGCTGAAGCTTTCTTT
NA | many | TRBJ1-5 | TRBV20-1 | CSAQVGGAGNQPQHF | TGCAGTGCCCAGGTGGGAGGGGCTGGCAATCAGCCCCAGCATTTT
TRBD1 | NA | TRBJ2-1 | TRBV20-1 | CSALTGGWSGDYNEQFF | TGCAGTGCCCTGACAGGGGGCTGGAGTGGGGATTACAATGAGCAGTTCTTC
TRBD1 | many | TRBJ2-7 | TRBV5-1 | CASSLTGEQYEQYF | TGCGCCAGCAGCTTAACAGGGGAACAATACGAGCAGTACTTC
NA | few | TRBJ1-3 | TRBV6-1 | CASSRQSSGNTIYF | TGTGCCAGCAGCCGACAGAGCTCTGGAAACACCATATATTTT
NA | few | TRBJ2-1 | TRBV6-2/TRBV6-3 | CASSYSGPQYNEQFF | TGTGCCAGCAGTTACTCGGGACCACAATACAATGAGCAGTTCTTC
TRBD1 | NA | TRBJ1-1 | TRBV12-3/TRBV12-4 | CASSLADRVRFTEAFF | TGTGCCAGCAGTTTAGCCGACAGGGTCAGGTTTACTGAAGCTTTCTTT
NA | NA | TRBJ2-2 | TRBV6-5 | CASSAGPGELFF | TGTGCCAGCAGCGCTGGTCCCGGGGAGCTGTTTTTT
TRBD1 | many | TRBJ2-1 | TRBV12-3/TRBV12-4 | CASQGVYNEQFF | TGTGCCAGTCAGGGGGTCTACAATGAGCAGTTCTTC
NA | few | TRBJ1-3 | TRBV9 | CASSGTSGNTIYF | TGTGCCAGCAGCGGTACCTCTGGAAACACCATATATTTT